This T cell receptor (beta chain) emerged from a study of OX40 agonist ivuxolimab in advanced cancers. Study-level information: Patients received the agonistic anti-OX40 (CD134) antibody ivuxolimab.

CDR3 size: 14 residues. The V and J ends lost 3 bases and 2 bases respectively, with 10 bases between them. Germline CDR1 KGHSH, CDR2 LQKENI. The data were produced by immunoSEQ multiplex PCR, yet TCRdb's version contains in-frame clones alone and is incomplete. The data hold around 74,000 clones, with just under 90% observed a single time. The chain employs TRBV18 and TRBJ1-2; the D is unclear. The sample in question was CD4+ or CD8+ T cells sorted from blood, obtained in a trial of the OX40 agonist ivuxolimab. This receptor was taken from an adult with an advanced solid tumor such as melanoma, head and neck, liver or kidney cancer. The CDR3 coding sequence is TGTGCCAGCTCACCTGACGGACGCAACTATGGCTACACCTTC. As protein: CASSPDGRNYGYTF.